The source of this T cell receptor (beta chain) is a study of cytomegalovirus exposure and HLA in healthy donors. Regarding the study as a whole: Association with HLA alleles at 0.05 false discovery rate was found for around 15,000 TCR beta sequences in a later analysis. When analyzed later, the rates of TCR association showed variation by HLA locus, with DRB1 the most and HLA-C the fewest. Only CMV serostatus was available as immune exposure information. Reportedly, a later analysis found an Asian-associated ancestry cluster had fewer N-insertions than the approximately 700-donor mean.

Both 60 Vbeta primers and 13 Jbeta primers went into the PCR. Only in-frame clones appear in the TCRdb table, and some are missing; sequencing was by immunoSEQ multiplex PCR. The sample includes about 110,000 clones, 67% of them seen just once. The CDR3 is made up of 16 amino acids. V dropped 7 bases and J dropped 3 bases, with 16 bases sitting between them. Germline V lookup: CDR1 LNHDA, CDR2 SQIVND (reference sequence). Remarks on this clone: Its cognate antigen is unknown.

The TCR was taken from a man in his late teens or twenties in good health and CMV-seropositive. Material for sequencing was PBMCs. The V call is TRBV19, the J call TRBJ2-6; possibly TRBD1 for D (6 bases). DNA for the CDR3: TGTGCCAGTATGAACTCAGGGGTCGGTGGGGCCAACGTCCTGACTTTC. Translation: CASMNSGVGGANVLTF.